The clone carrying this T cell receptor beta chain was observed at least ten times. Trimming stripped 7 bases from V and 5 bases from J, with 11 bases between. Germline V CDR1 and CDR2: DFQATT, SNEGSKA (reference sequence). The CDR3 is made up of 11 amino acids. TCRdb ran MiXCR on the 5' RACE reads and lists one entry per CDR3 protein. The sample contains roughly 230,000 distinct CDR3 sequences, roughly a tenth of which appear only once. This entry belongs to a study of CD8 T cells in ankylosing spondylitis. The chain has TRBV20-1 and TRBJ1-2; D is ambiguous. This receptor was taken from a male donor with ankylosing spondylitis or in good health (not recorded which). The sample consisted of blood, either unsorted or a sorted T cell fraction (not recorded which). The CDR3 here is CSVEGRYGYTF. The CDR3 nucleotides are TGCAGTGTGGAGGGAAGATATGGCTACACCTTC.